This TCR beta chain was observed in a study of blood T cell repertoires in COVID-19. Overall study context: Acute-phase and convalescent COVID-19 samples originated in the United States, Italy and Spain. PBMCs, B-cell-depleted T cells, or T cells were the source of the cDNA or gDNA that made up the material.

As originally analysed: How many nucleated cells were present was estimated from reference gene primer amplification. Profiling relied on immunoSEQ multiplex PCR, and the TCRdb table lists in-frame clones only, not all of them. That table is the source of V, J and clone size, and D and trimming were worked out from the DNA. The sample includes 300,000 to 400,000 clones, 87% of them seen just once. J was trimmed by 3 bases and V by 1 base; bases with no gene match: 8. CDR1 is KGHSH and CDR2 is LQKENI in the germline V gene. This CDR3 is built from 17 residues. The specimen sequenced was peripheral blood. This chain joins TRBV18 and TRBJ2-1; TRBD1 aligns across 8 bases. The receptor was derived from a man between 25 and 39 years old with COVID-19, enrolled during active disease. Written as DNA, the CDR3 is TGTGCCAGCTCACCACAGGACACAGGGGGGTACTACAATGAGCAGTTCTTC. Amino acid sequence: CASSPQDTGGYYNEQFF.